Listed here are 18 T cell receptor beta chains from one sample, sequenced in a study of OX40 agonist ivuxolimab in advanced cancers. Sequencing was performed with immunoSEQ multiplex PCR; in TCRdb, only in-frame clones are kept and a portion is missing. The table has more than 85,000 clones, about 90% seen once. Specimen: CD4+ or CD8+ T cells sorted from blood, collected in a trial of the OX40 agonist ivuxolimab. The origin of the receptors is an adult with an advanced solid tumor such as melanoma, head and neck, liver or kidney cancer.

The chain uses TRBV19 and TRBJ1-1; the D gene is possibly TRBD1 (6 bases). CDR3 length: 14 residues. With 4 bases removed from V and 2 bases from J, the gap between germline ends came to 11 bases. Looked up from germline, CDR1 is LNHDA and CDR2 is SQIVND (reference sequence). CDR3 region: CASSTMDSNTEAFF. The CDR3 region has the DNA TGTGCCAGTAGTACTATGGACAGTAACACTGAAGCTTTCTTT.

The V call is TRBV6-1, the J call TRBJ1-5, with a possible D match to TRBD1 (5 bases). The CDR3 is 14 amino acids. Germline V CDR1 and CDR2: MNHNS, SASEGT. Trimming took 6 bases from V and 4 from J, leaving 13 bases between them. CDR3 in amino acids: CASRVQDGNQPQHF. For the CDR3, the DNA is TGTGCCAGCAGGGTACAGGACGGGAATCAGCCCCAGCATTTT.

V usage is TRBV5-1 and J usage is TRBJ2-2, with D perhaps TRBD1 (7 bases). CDR1 and CDR2 (germline): SGHRS, YFSETQ. CDR3 length: 19 amino acids. Trimming took off 1 base at V and 5 bases at J, with 24 bases between the two ends. The CDR3 reads CASSLMGTSGGRGTGELFF. CDR3 bases: TGCGCCAGCAGCTTGATGGGTACCTCAGGGGGGCGAGGGACCGGGGAGCTGTTTTTT.

This chain uses TRBV9 with TRBJ2-2; D gene ambiguous. V was pared by 4 bases and J by 4 bases, with 17 bases between. This CDR3 has 16 residues. In germline, CDR1 is SGDLS, CDR2 YYNGEE. The CDR3 nucleotides read TGTGCCAGCAGCCTAGTGGGCGGAGCGCTCACCGGGGAGCTGTTTTTT. Translation gives CASSLVGGALTGELFF. Together with reference TRBV9 and TRBJ2-2, the CDR3 gives the full variable domain: DSGVTQTPKHLITATGQRVTLRCSPRSGDLSVYWYQQSLDQGLQFLIQYYNGEERAKGNILERFSAQQFPDLHSELNLSSLELGDSALYFCASSLVGGALTGELFFGEGSRLTVL.

The CDR3 DNA is TGTGCCTGGAGTGCACAGCTTAATGAAAAACTGTTTTTT. It translates to CAWSAQLNEKLFF. The chain recombines TRBV30 with TRBJ1-4, with D unresolved. CDR1 is GTSNPN, CDR2 SVGIG, per germline (reference sequence). The CDR3 covers 13 residues. The germline V and J ends were trimmed by 1 base and 4 bases, with 7 bases remaining between them.

V is TRBV5-8 and J is TRBJ2-7, with D perhaps TRBD2 (5 bases). Per the germline V gene, CDR1 is SGHTS and CDR2 is YDEGEE. The CDR3 length is 12 residues. Trimming pared 0 bases from V and 12 bases from J, leaving 13 bases between. CDR3 DNA: TGTGCCAGCAGCTTGGCGGGAACCGCTCGGTACTTC. It translates to CASSLAGTARYF.

The CDR3 DNA follows: TGTGCCATCAGGGGGACTAGCGGACAAGAGACCCAGTACTTC. It is translated as CAIRGTSGQETQYF. The rearrangement links TRBV10-3 to TRBJ2-5; 11 bases are shared with TRBD2. This CDR3 is built from 14 residues. Trimming removed 6 bases from V and 2 bases from J; junction bases left unmatched: 2. The germline V gene encodes CDR1 ENHRY and CDR2 SYGVKD.

The chain is built from TRBV5-1 and TRBJ1-1; 9 nucleotides align to TRBD1. The CDR3 consists of 15 residues. The V segment lost 2 bases and the J segment 3 bases; nucleotides outside the gene matches: 5. The V gene's germline CDR1 is SGHRS and CDR2 YFSETQ. Here the CDR3 DNA reads TGCGCCAGCAGCTTTGGGACAGGGTGGGACACTGAAGCTTTCTTT. It specifies CASSFGTGWDTEAFF. The full variable domain, rest sourced from reference TRBV5-1 and TRBJ1-1, is KAGVTQTPRYLIKTRGQQVTLSCSPISGHRSVSWYQQTPGQGLQFLFEYFSETQRNKGNFPGRFSGRQFSNSRSEMNVSTLELGDSALYLCASSFGTGWDTEAFFGQGTRLTVV.

This rearrangement joins TRBV5-4 to TRBJ2-7, with D perhaps TRBD2 (6 bases). This CDR3 region has 14 residues. Trimming left V 5 bases short and J 4 bases short, with 16 bases between. Germline V gene sequence: CDR1 SGHNT, CDR2 YYREEE (reference sequence). The DNA of the CDR3 is TGTGCCAGCAGGGCTCGGGGAGGAGCTTACGAGCAGTACTTC. Its protein is CASRARGGAYEQYF.

The chain combines TRBV28 with TRBJ2-2; D not resolved. Trimming left V 5 bases short and J 1 base short, with 2 bases between. CDR1 and CDR2 (germline): MDHEN, SYDVKM. This CDR3 region has 12 residues. The CDR3 region has the DNA TGTGCCAGCAGTGGGAACACCGGGGAGCTGTTTTTT. The encoded protein is CASSGNTGELFF.

V gene TRBV27 combines with J gene TRBJ2-7; 12 bases are a match to TRBD2. The V gene end was trimmed by 6 bases and the J gene end by 2 bases; junction bases not matched to a gene: 5. The germline V gene has CDR1 MNHEY and CDR2 SMNVEV (reference sequence). This CDR3 is built from 15 residues. The CDR3 region has the DNA TGTGCCAGCAGAGTAGGACTAGCGGGAACCTACGAGCAGTACTTC. This encodes CASRVGLAGTYEQYF.

The chain recombines TRBV11-3 with TRBJ2-3, with 7 bases identical to TRBD2. CDR3 length equals 15 residues. J gave up 3 bases and V 5 bases, and 8 bases lay outside the gene matches. Germline CDR1 reads SGHNT; CDR2 reads YENEEA. CDR3 loop: CASSGGRTRTDTQYF. Written as DNA, the CDR3 is TGTGCCAGCAGCGGGGGGAGGACTAGAACAGATACGCAGTATTTT.

This sequence joins TRBV6-1 and TRBJ2-5, with D unclear. Trimming took 6 bases from V and 2 from J, leaving 13 bases between them. The germline V gene has CDR1 MNHNS and CDR2 SASEGT. The CDR3 is 14 amino acids. CDR3 nucleotides: TGTGCCAGCAGGGTAGGGCAGAAGCAAGAGACCCAGTACTTC. This encodes CASRVGQKQETQYF.

This clone was found once. The gene calls are TRBV28 and TRBJ2-2; 9 bases are a match to TRBD1. Germline V lookup: CDR1 MDHEN, CDR2 SYDVKM. J gave up 0 bases and V 6 bases, and 2 bases lay outside the gene matches. The CDR3 loop spans 15 amino acids. This CDR3 reads CASRRTGANTGELFF. CDR3 coding DNA: TGTGCCAGCAGAAGGACAGGGGCGAACACCGGGGAGCTGTTTTTT.

V usage is TRBV30 and J usage is TRBJ1-5; a weak D match, TRBD1 (5 bases). Germline lookup yields CDR1 GTSNPN and CDR2 SVGIG (reference sequence). This CDR3 comprises 13 residues. V gave up 3 bases and J gave up 6 bases, with 12 bases separating them. The CDR3 DNA follows: TGTGCCTGGAGCACCGGGGCTCGTCAGCCCCAGCATTTT. Translation gives CAWSTGARQPQHF. Filled out from reference TRBV30 and TRBJ1-5, the complete variable domain reads SQTIHQWPATLVQPVGSPLSLECTVEGTSNPNLYWYRQAAGRGLQLLFYSVGIGQISSEVPQNLSASRPQDRQFILSSKKLLLSDSGFYLCAWSTGARQPQHFGDGTRLSIL.

The J gene is TRBJ1-5, the V gene TRBV7-9; 7 positions match TRBD1. V shed 6 bases and J 2 bases; nucleotides not matched to a gene: 4. The CDR3 extends over 14 amino acids. Germline values: CDR1 SEHNR, CDR2 FQNEAQ (reference sequence). CDR3 in amino acids: CASSWGTGNQPQHF. The CDR3 DNA follows: TGTGCCAGCAGTTGGGGGACAGGCAATCAGCCCCAGCATTTT. Supplemented by reference TRBV7-9 and TRBJ1-5, the full variable domain reads DTGVSQNPRHKITKRGQNVTFRCDPISEHNRLYWYRQTLGQGPEFLTYFQNEAQLEKSRLLSDRFSAERPKGSFSTLEIQRTEQGDSAMYLCASSWGTGNQPQHFGDGTRLSIL.

This clone was counted only a few times. The V and J genes are TRBV6-1 and TRBJ1-2; D gene unclear. CDR1 and CDR2 (germline): MNHNS, SASEGT. Trimming shortened V by 7 bases and J by 7 bases, and 13 bases separated the two germline ends. This CDR3 contains 12 residues. CDR3 residues: CASTKEGIGYTF. Here the CDR3 DNA reads TGTGCCAGCACCAAAGAAGGGATTGGCTACACCTTC.

This chain joins TRBV18 and TRBJ2-2; the match to TRBD2 covers 14 bases. Germline assignment: CDR1 KGHSH and CDR2 LQKENI. This CDR3 has 17 amino acids. With V trimmed by 6 bases and J by 4 bases, 7 bases remained unmatched. The DNA of the CDR3 is TGTGCCAGCTCTCCGGGACTAGCGGGAGCTGGCACCGGGGAGCTGTTTTTT. It translates to CASSPGLAGAGTGELFF. The entire variable domain, with the rest obtained from reference TRBV18 and TRBJ2-2, is as follows: NAGVMQNPRHLVRRRGQEARLRCSPMKGHSHVYWYRQLPEEGLKFMVYLQKENIIDESGMPKERFSAEFPKEGPSILRIQQVVRGDSAAYFCASSPGLAGAGTGELFFGEGSRLTVL.